One and the same sample provided the 31 T cell receptor beta chains below, sequenced in a study of CD8+CD57+ T cells in acquired aplastic anemia. Patients chosen for sequencing had shown CD8+CD57+ cell expansion by flow cytometry. The use of genomic DNA as template underpinned the TCR beta VDJ and CDR3 profiling. Via MiXCR, TCRdb re-called the reads, giving one row per CDR3 protein. Of more than 250,000 distinct CDR3 sequences in the sample, less than 85% were seen once. What was sequenced was sorted CD4+, CD8+, or CD8+CD57+ T cells (not recorded which) from PBMCs. All receptors derive from a human donor with aplastic anemia.

Concerning this clonotype: Its ends do not fully match the called genes, so a read error is possible. The V call is TRBV7-8, the J call TRBJ1-1; D is uncertain. There are 15 residues in the CDR3. Germline assignment: CDR1 SGHVS and CDR2 FQNEAQ. CDR3 bases: TGTGCCAGCAGCATTGCTCTCGGACGGACGTCCGCGGGTTCCTTT. This encodes CASSIALGRTSAGSF. Looking up the rest from reference TRBV7-8 and TRBJ1-1 gives the full variable domain: GAGVSQSPRYKVAKRGQDVALRCDPISGHVSLFWYQQALGQGPEFLTYFQNEAQLDKSGLPSDRFFAERPEGSVSTLKIQRTQQEDSAVYLCASSIALGRTSAGSFGQGTRLTVV.

This clonotype was counted a single time. The chain links TRBV7-3 to TRBJ1-2; D might be TRBD1 (5 bases). The CDR3 contains 16 residues. The germline V gene encodes CDR1 SGHTA and CDR2 FQGTGA. The ends were cut back, 3 bases at V and 7 bases at J, with 21 bases in the middle. For the CDR3, the DNA is TGTGCCAGCAGCTTGGGCGGGGACGGGGTAGTATCTGGCTACACCTTC. Amino acid sequence: CASSLGGDGVVSGYTF.

The chain joins TRBV10-3 to TRBJ1-2; tentatively, D is TRBD1 (5 bases). V was trimmed by 4 bases and J by 7 bases, leaving 7 bases between them. CDR3 size: 11 residues. Germline V lookup: CDR1 ENHRY, CDR2 SYGVKD. The CDR3: CAISVGGGYTF. The CDR3 nucleotides are TGTGCCATCAGTGTTGGGGGTGGCTACACCTTC.

V is TRBV20-1 and J is TRBJ2-7; a weak D match, TRBD1 (5 bases). CDR1 and CDR2 (germline): DFQATT, SNEGSKA (reference sequence). This CDR3 region has 14 residues. V lost 1 base and J lost 6, with 16 bases in between. The chain's CDR3 is CSARGPGKVGEQYF. The CDR3 nucleotides read TGCAGTGCTAGAGGCCCAGGGAAGGTGGGCGAGCAGTACTTC.

The chain carries TRBV19 and TRBJ2-7; 8 bases fit TRBD2. Unmatched junction bases numbered 13, after V lost 5 bases and J lost 7 bases. The CDR3 spans 15 residues. CDR1 is LNHDA, CDR2 SQIVND, per germline (reference sequence). CDR3 sequence (DNA): TGTGCCAGTAGTCTTACTAGCGGTAAGGACAATGAGCAGTACTTC. It yields the protein CASSLTSGKDNEQYF.

The chain carries TRBV10-3 and TRBJ2-1; D call uncertain. Germline CDR1 reads ENHRY; CDR2 reads SYGVKD. CDR3 length equals 13 residues. V lost 6 bases to trimming and J lost 8 bases, with 14 bases between them. The CDR3 here is CAIRQPDYYEQFF. CDR3 bases: TGTGCCATCAGGCAGCCAGATTACTATGAGCAGTTCTTC.

In its sample, this clonotype was seen a few times. V gene TRBV2 combines with J gene TRBJ2-5, with 7 bases lining up with TRBD1. The V segment lost 10 bases and the J segment 1 base; nucleotides outside the gene matches: 9. Germline lookup yields CDR1 SNHLY and CDR2 FYNNEI. This CDR3 spans 14 amino acids. DNA for the CDR3: TGTGCCATCAGCCAGGGGGACAGCCAAGAGACCCAGTACTTC. This gives the protein CAISQGDSQETQYF.

In DNA form, the CDR3 reads TGTGCCACCAGTGTATCAGGAGGCCAAGAGACCCAGTACTTC. This gives the protein CATSVSGGQETQYF. The J gene is TRBJ2-5, the V gene TRBV24-1; perhaps TRBD2 as D (5 bases). The CDR3 sequence is 14 residues long. Trimming took off 5 bases at V and 1 base at J, with 10 bases between the two ends. The germline V gene encodes CDR1 KGHDR and CDR2 SFDVKD.

The chain combines TRBV11-3 with TRBJ1-6, with no clear D. Trimming cost V 4 bases and J 1 base, with 11 bases left between them. Germline-derived CDR1 and CDR2 are SGHNT and YENEEA. CDR3 length equals 16 residues. The CDR3, as DNA: TGTGCCAGCAGCTCAGATCGCACATCCTATAATTCACCCCTCCACTTT. It codes for CASSSDRTSYNSPLHF.

In this sample, this clonotype turned up a few times. The chain is built from TRBV7-6 and TRBJ2-3; D uncertain. Judging by the DNA end, TRBJ2-2 fits better; the J call may be wrong. Germline V lookup: CDR1 SGHVS, CDR2 FNYEAQ. The CDR3 has 12 amino acids. The CDR3 is CASSLVPDKLFF. The CDR3 coding sequence is TGTGCCAGCAGCTTAGTACCCGATAAGCTGTTTTTT.

This clonotype showed up just a few times. The chain has TRBV15 and TRBJ2-7, with D possibly matching TRBD2 (6 bases). V shed 0 bases and J shed 5 bases, with 14 bases lying between them. The CDR3 has 15 residues. The V gene's germline CDR1 is LNHNV and CDR2 YYDKDF (reference sequence). CDR3 protein: CATSRDDSGANEQYV. The CDR3 nucleotides read TGTGCCACCAGCAGAGATGATAGCGGTGCCAACGAGCAGTACGTC.

This clonotype is a singleton in its sample. At one of its ends the junction is not consistent with the germline gene, which may arise from a read error. This chain connects TRBV7-2 to TRBJ2-3; the match to TRBD2 covers 10 bases. Germline V gene data show CDR1 as SGHTA and CDR2 as FQGNSA. The CDR3 totals 13 residues. For the CDR3, the DNA is TGTGCCAGCAGCGTAGCGGGAGGAGACGCGACGCATTTT. Translated: CASSVAGGDATHF.

Regarding this clonotype: One junction end disagrees with the germline gene, perhaps due to a read error. This chain uses TRBV7-9 with TRBJ2-3; weak D call: TRBD1 (5 bases). The CDR3 has 13 residues. Germline V gives CDR1 SEHNR, CDR2 FQNEAQ (reference sequence). The CDR3 DNA follows: TGTGCCAGCGGCTTTACAGGAAGCACAGATACGCAGTTT. This codes for CASGFTGSTDTQF. Filled out from reference TRBV7-9 and TRBJ2-3, the complete variable domain reads DTGVSQNPRHKITKRGQNVTFRCDPISEHNRLYWYRQTLGQGPEFLTYFQNEAQLEKSRLLSDRFSAERPKGSFSTLEIQRTEQGDSAMYLCASGFTGSTDTQFGPGTRLTVL.

V and J are TRBV9 and TRBJ2-1; 8 bases agree with TRBD2. The germline CDR1 and CDR2 sequences are SGDLS and YYNGEE. Trimming removed 3 bases from V and 3 bases from J; junction bases left unmatched: 8. The CDR3 spans 16 residues. This chain's CDR3 is CASSGDKRGYYNEQFF. For the CDR3, the DNA is TGTGCCAGCAGCGGAGATAAGCGGGGGTACTACAATGAGCAGTTCTTC.

Notes on this clonotype: This is likely a read error, given that the CDR3 carries no conserved phenylalanine or tryptophan at its end. Because the CDR3's place on the DNA is in doubt, the DNA is left out and the CDR3 is given as listed by TCRdb. The chain uses TRBV7-8 and TRBJ2-1; the listed D gene, TRBD1, was not tested against the DNA. The CDR3 is 13 amino acids long, termini counted. Germline V gives CDR1 SGHVS, CDR2 FQNEAQ. The CDR3 protein is CASSSKRGDDPQY.

Only one count was recorded for this clonotype. The CDR3 is CASSQARGPPADTQYF. The CDR3 nucleotides are TGTGCCAGCAGCCAAGCTCGGGGTCCCCCTGCGGATACGCAGTATTTT. The V call is TRBV7-8, the J call TRBJ2-3; a weak D match, TRBD2 (5 bases). CDR3 length: 16 residues. V shed 5 bases and J shed 6 bases, with 21 bases lying between them. Germline CDR1 reads SGHVS; CDR2 reads FQNEAQ.

This chain connects TRBV9 to TRBJ1-1; 8 bases are shared with TRBD1. The trim removed 7 bases at V and 11 bases at J, leaving 19 bases unmatched. Germline values: CDR1 SGDLS, CDR2 YYNGEE. CDR3 length: 15 residues. Here the CDR3 reads CASGEPGGEAFFAFF. CDR3 sequence (DNA): TGTGCCAGCGGCGAACCAGGGGGCGAGGCTTTCTTTGCTTTCTTT.

The chain has TRBV20-1 and TRBJ2-7; 10 positions agree with TRBD1. J lost 5 bases, V lost 3 bases, and 7 bases had no gene match. This CDR3 region has 14 residues. In germline, CDR1 is DFQATT, CDR2 SNEGSKA (reference sequence). The CDR3 bases are TGCAGTGCTAGGTACCGGGACAGGGGCCACGAGCAGTACTTC. This encodes CSARYRDRGHEQYF.

Details on this clonotype: This CDR3 fails to terminate in the conserved phenylalanine or tryptophan, so it likely reflects a read error. Because the CDR3's place on the DNA is in doubt, the DNA is left out and the CDR3 is given as listed by TCRdb. J is TRBJ1-2 and V is TRBV15; no DNA check was done on the table's D call, TRBD1. The CDR3 spans 16 amino acids, including both terminal residues. Germline-derived CDR1 and CDR2 are LNHNV and YYDKDF (reference sequence). CDR3 region: CATSRGDKQETQYFAP.

The chain links TRBV6-1 to TRBJ2-1; 10 bases line up with TRBD1. V dropped 7 bases and J dropped 9; count of bases not matched to a gene: 12. This CDR3 contains 15 residues. Germline CDR1 is MNHNS and CDR2 is SASEGT. The CDR3, as DNA: TGTGCCAGCACCGGGACAGGGGAGTTCCTTAGTGAGCAGTTCTTC. As protein: CASTGTGEFLSEQFF.

The J gene is TRBJ1-1, the V gene TRBV24-1; the D is unclear. Per the germline V gene, CDR1 is KGHDR and CDR2 is SFDVKD. This CDR3 spans 13 amino acids. With 0 bases removed from V and 8 bases from J, the gap between germline ends came to 9 bases. The CDR3 spells CATSDLLGIEAFF. CDR3 coding DNA: TGTGCCACCAGTGATTTGCTTGGGATCGAAGCTTTCTTT.

This chain uses TRBV24-1 with TRBJ1-4; D call uncertain. Trimming stripped 4 bases from V and 14 bases from J, with 28 bases between. CDR3 length equals 17 residues. CDR1 is KGHDR, CDR2 SFDVKD, per germline. CDR3 nucleotides: TGTGCCACCAGTGAGTCTTTAGGAGAACAAATTAATGAAATTCTGTTTTTT. Encoded protein: CATSESLGEQINEILFF.

The chain is built from TRBV4-2 and TRBJ1-6, with 9 positions matching TRBD1. Germline V gene sequence: CDR1 LGHNA, CDR2 YNFKEQ. V lost 3 bases to trimming and J lost 5 bases; unmatched junction nucleotides: 2. There are 15 residues in the CDR3. The CDR3 reads CASSQGQGHNSPLHF. The CDR3 DNA reads as TGTGCCAGCAGCCAGGGACAGGGTCATAATTCACCCCTCCACTTT.

This clonotype was counted a few times. Likely a read error: the CDR3 ends without its conserved phenylalanine or tryptophan. No DNA is shown, since the ends of the CDR3 on it are uncertain; the CDR3 is the one TCRdb lists. The V gene is TRBV9, the J gene TRBJ2-7; TRBD2, the table's D call, was not compared with the DNA. The CDR3 has 9 residues if both end residues are counted. The germline V gene has CDR1 SGDLS and CDR2 YYNGEE. CDR3 in amino acids: CASSEGLAG.

With regard to this clonotype: A read error may produce the germline difference seen at one junction end. This sequence joins TRBV9 and TRBJ2-1; D not certain. CDR3 size: 12 residues. The germline V gene has CDR1 SGDLS and CDR2 YYNGEE. This chain's CDR3 is CASSSLANTQYF. The CDR3 nucleotides are TGTGCCAGCAGCTCATTGGCGAATACGCAGTACTTT.

The chain employs TRBV19 and TRBJ2-7; 7 positions agree with TRBD2. The V gene's germline CDR1 is LNHDA and CDR2 SQIVND (reference sequence). The CDR3 has 15 amino acids. This chain's CDR3 is CASSIAGGSCYEQFV. In DNA, the CDR3 is TGTGCCAGTAGTATAGCGGGGGGATCCTGCTATGAGCAGTTCGTC.

J is TRBJ1-6 and V is TRBV7-2, with D possibly TRBD1 on 6 matching bases. Trimming shortened V by 1 base and J by 15 bases, and 19 bases separated the two germline ends. The CDR3 is 15 residues long. Per germline, CDR1 SGHTA and CDR2 FQGNSA. DNA for the CDR3: TGTGCCAGCAGCTTAGTGACAGGCCTTGATCAGTTCCTCCACTTT. Protein: CASSLVTGLDQFLHF.

The chain carries TRBV7-9 and TRBJ2-3; no definite D call. The germline V and J ends were trimmed by 1 base and 14 bases, with 19 bases remaining between them. CDR3 length: 14 amino acids. Germline V gene lookup returns CDR1 SEHNR and CDR2 FQNEAQ (reference sequence). This CDR3 is CASSLVATTEKLYF. CDR3 sequence (DNA): TGTGCCAGCAGCTTAGTCGCAACTACCGAAAAACTGTATTTT.

This clonotype was counted between two and nine times. This chain connects TRBV7-9 to TRBJ2-1; TRBD2 matches at 7 bases. Trimming at V came to 3 bases and at J to 0 bases, leaving 11 bases not matched to a gene. The germline V gene encodes CDR1 SEHNR and CDR2 FQNEAQ (reference sequence). The CDR3 spans 18 residues. CDR3 in DNA: TGTGCCAGCAGCTTTCAAAGAAGCGGGGATAGCTCCTACAATGAGCAGTTCTTC. This codes for CASSFQRSGDSSYNEQFF. Filled out from reference TRBV7-9 and TRBJ2-1, the complete variable domain reads DTGVSQNPRHKITKRGQNVTFRCDPISEHNRLYWYRQTLGQGPEFLTYFQNEAQLEKSRLLSDRFSAERPKGSFSTLEIQRTEQGDSAMYLCASSFQRSGDSSYNEQFFGPGTRLTVL.

The gene calls are TRBV7-4 and TRBJ1-3; a weak D match, TRBD1 (5 bases). This CDR3 is 10 amino acids long. Germline lookup yields CDR1 SGHVT and CDR2 SQSDAQ. Trimming pared 4 bases from V and 10 bases from J, leaving 5 bases between. The DNA of the CDR3 is TGTGCCAGCAGCTGGACAACCATATATTTT. It specifies CASSWTTIYF.

Points on this clonotype: The junction and the germline gene differ at one end; a read error may be behind it. The genes are TRBV13 and TRBJ1-4, with 7 bases matching TRBD1. CDR1 and CDR2 (germline): PRHDT, FYEKMQ (reference sequence). The CDR3 length is 14 residues. The CDR3 region has the DNA TGCGCCAGCAGCCAAGGGGGCGTTCATGAAAAACTGTTTTTT. Translating it yields CASSQGGVHEKLFF. Based on the CDR3 plus reference TRBV13 and TRBJ1-4, the full variable domain is AAGVIQSPRHLIKEKRETATLKCYPIPRHDTVYWYQQGPGQDPQFLISFYEKMQSDKGSIPDRFSAQQFSDYHSELNMSSLELGDSALYFCASSQGGVHEKLFFGSGTQLSVL.